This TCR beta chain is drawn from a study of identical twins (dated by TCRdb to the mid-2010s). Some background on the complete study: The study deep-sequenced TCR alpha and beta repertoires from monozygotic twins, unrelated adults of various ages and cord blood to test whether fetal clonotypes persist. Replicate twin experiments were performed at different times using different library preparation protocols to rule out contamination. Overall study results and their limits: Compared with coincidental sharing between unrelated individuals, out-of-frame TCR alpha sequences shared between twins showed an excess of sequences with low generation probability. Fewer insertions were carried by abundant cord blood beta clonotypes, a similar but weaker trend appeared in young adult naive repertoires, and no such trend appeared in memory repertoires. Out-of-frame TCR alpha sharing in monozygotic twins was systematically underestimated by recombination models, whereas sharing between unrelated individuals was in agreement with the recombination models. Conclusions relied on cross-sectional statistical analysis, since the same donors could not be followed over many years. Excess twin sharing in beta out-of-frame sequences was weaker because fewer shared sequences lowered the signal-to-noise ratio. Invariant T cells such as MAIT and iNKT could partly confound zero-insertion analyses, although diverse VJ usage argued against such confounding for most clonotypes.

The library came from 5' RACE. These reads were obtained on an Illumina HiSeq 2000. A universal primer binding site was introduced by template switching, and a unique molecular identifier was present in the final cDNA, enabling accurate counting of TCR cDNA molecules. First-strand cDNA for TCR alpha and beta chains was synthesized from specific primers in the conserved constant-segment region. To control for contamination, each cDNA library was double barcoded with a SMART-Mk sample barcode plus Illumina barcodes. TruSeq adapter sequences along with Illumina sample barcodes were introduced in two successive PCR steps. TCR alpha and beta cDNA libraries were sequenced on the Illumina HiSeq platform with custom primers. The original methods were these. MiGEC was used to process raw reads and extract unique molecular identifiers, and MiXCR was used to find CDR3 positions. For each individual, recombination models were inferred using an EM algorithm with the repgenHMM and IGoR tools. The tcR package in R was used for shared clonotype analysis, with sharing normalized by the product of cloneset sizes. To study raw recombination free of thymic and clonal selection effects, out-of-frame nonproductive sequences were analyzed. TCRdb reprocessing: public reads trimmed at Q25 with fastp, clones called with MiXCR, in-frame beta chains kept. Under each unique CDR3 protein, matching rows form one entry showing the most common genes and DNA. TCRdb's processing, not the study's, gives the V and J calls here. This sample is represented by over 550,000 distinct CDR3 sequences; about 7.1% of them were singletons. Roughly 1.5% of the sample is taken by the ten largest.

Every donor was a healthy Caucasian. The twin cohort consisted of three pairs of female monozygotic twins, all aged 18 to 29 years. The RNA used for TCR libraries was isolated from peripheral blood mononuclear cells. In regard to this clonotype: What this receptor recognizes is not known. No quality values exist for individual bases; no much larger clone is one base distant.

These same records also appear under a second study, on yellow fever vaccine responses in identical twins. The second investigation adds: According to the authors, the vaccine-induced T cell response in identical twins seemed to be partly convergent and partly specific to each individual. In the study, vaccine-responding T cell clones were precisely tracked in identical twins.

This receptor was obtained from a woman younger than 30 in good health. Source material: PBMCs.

The CDR3 reads CASTGLAGAFGEQFF. The DNA sequence is TGTGCCAGCACTGGGCTAGCGGGGGCCTTTGGTGAGCAGTTCTTC. Recombination connected TRBV27 to TRBJ2-1; 10 bases in between match TRBD2. Counted from cysteine to phenylalanine, this CDR3 has 15 amino acids. This entry keeps only the CDR3 DNA: 45 bases, framed from base 1. The germline V gene (reference sequence) gives CDR1 as MNHEY and CDR2 as SMNVEV. Unmatched junction bases come to 12, with V trimmed by 7 bases and J by 9 bases.